The next 22 T cell receptor beta chains were all read from a single sample in a study of memory B cells and T cells in multiple sclerosis. These receptors are not linked to any known antigen. Stimulus-free culture yielded autoproliferating CFSE-dim and non-proliferating CFSE-high T cells, each sequenced separately. Cultures began with fewer than 5.5x10^7 CFSE-labeled PBMCs, unstimulated for 6 to 7 days, with replicate wells pooled. Method: immunoSEQ multiplex PCR; TCRdb's copy keeps in-frame clones and lacks some. This sample has 25,000 to 35,000 clones, with around 86% found just once. Sequenced: PBMCs from blood kept in culture. These TCRs come from a human donor with multiple sclerosis.

This chain uses TRBV6-5 with TRBJ1-5; D is unresolved. V was pared by 6 bases and J by 3 bases, with 12 bases between. This CDR3 spans 14 amino acids. CDR1 and CDR2 from the germline V gene are MNHEY and SVGAGI. CDR3: CASRPGTVNQPQHF. CDR3 coding DNA: TGTGCCAGCAGGCCCGGAACAGTCAATCAGCCCCAGCATTTT.

The chain employs TRBV5-1 and TRBJ1-6, with no clear D. Germline CDR1 reads SGHRS; CDR2 reads YFSETQ. V lost 7 bases, J lost 5 bases, and 13 bases lay in between. The CDR3 contains 14 residues. CDR3 sequence: CASRLLGDNSPLHF. Written as DNA, the CDR3 is TGCGCCAGCCGCCTTCTCGGAGATAATTCACCCCTCCACTTT.

V is TRBV29-1 and J is TRBJ2-5; D is unclear. The CDR3 length is 11 residues. Trimming cost V 5 bases and J 6 bases, with 10 bases left between them. CDR1 and CDR2 from the germline V gene are SQVTM and ANQGSEA. The CDR3 spells CSVSGEKTQYF. In nucleotides, the CDR3 is TGCAGCGTTTCTGGGGAAAAGACCCAGTACTTC.

This clone was counted a single time. The chain employs TRBV6-1 and TRBJ2-7; 8 positions agree with TRBD2. J gave up 5 bases and V 2 bases, and 8 bases lay outside the gene matches. The CDR3 has 15 residues. CDR1 MNHNS and CDR2 SASEGT come from the germline V gene. CDR3 sequence: CASSEYSGSSHEQYF. The CDR3 nucleotides are TGTGCCAGCAGTGAATACAGCGGGAGTTCCCACGAGCAGTACTTC.

The rearrangement joins TRBV2 to TRBJ1-5; no reliable D call. Germline assignment: CDR1 SNHLY and CDR2 FYNNEI. The CDR3 sequence is 13 residues long. Trimming pared 0 bases from V and 6 bases from J, leaving 6 bases between. CDR3 coding DNA: TGTGCCAGCAGTGAAGCTTGGTCTCAGCCCCAGCATTTT. It translates to CASSEAWSQPQHF.

The chain couples TRBV4-1 to TRBJ2-3, with 8 nucleotides matching TRBD2. This CDR3 has 19 amino acids. V was clipped by 3 bases and J by 2 bases; unmatched bases: 16. The germline gives CDR1 MGHRA, CDR2 YSYEKL. DNA of the CDR3: TGCGCCAGCAGCCACCCGGGACTAGGACAGTTGGGCTCCACAGATACGCAGTATTTT. Protein: CASSHPGLGQLGSTDTQYF.

The chain carries TRBV5-6 and TRBJ2-1; D unresolved. Deletions cut 0 bases from V and 6 bases from J, with 4 bases between. CDR3 size: 12 residues. Germline CDR1 and CDR2: SGHDT and YYEEEE. CDR3 nucleotide sequence: TGTGCCAGCAGCTTGGGGGGCAATGAGCAGTTCTTC. Translated, it gives CASSLGGNEQFF. Full variable domain (missing parts from reference TRBV5-6 and TRBJ2-1): DAGVTQSPTHLIKTRGQQVTLRCSPKSGHDTVSWYQQALGQGPQFIFQYYEEEERQRGNFPDRFSGHQFPNYSSELNVNALLLGDSALYLCASSLGGNEQFFGPGTRLTVL.

The chain combines TRBV2 with TRBJ2-5, with D unclear. V lost 6 bases and J 3 bases, leaving 17 bases between the germline ends. The CDR3 runs 15 residues. From germline, CDR1 is SNHLY and CDR2 FYNNEI. The CDR3 loop is CASRILGIKEETQYF. The DNA of the CDR3 is TGTGCCAGCAGGATTTTGGGTATTAAAGAAGAGACCCAGTACTTC.

The genes are TRBV9 and TRBJ2-4; 11 bases fit TRBD2. The CDR3 consists of 16 residues. The germline V gene has CDR1 SGDLS and CDR2 YYNGEE. V lost 4 bases, J lost 8 bases, and 11 bases stayed unmatched. This CDR3 reads CASSPRLAGGGDIQYF. In DNA, the CDR3 is TGTGCCAGCAGCCCCCGCCTAGCGGGAGGAGGGGACATTCAGTACTTC.

The gene calls are TRBV19 and TRBJ1-1; D ambiguous. V lost 8 bases to trimming and J lost 4 bases, with 8 bases between them. The CDR3 is 11 residues long. Germline CDR1 reads LNHDA; CDR2 reads SQIVND (reference sequence). CDR3 loop: CASQGSTEAFF. Written as DNA, the CDR3 is TGTGCCAGTCAAGGGTCCACTGAAGCTTTCTTT.

This sequence joins TRBV6-5 and TRBJ1-2, with D hard to call. CDR1 is MNHEY and CDR2 is SVGAGI in the germline V gene. The V and J ends lost 0 bases and 6 bases respectively, with 11 bases between them. This CDR3 has 14 amino acids. The CDR3 reads CASSYSKLADGYTF. The CDR3 region has the DNA TGTGCCAGCAGTTACTCCAAGCTGGCCGATGGCTACACCTTC.

This rearrangement joins TRBV10-3 to TRBJ2-1, with TRBD2 matching 11 bases. The CDR3 loop spans 16 amino acids. Per the germline V gene, CDR1 is ENHRY and CDR2 is SYGVKD. After removal of 3 bases from V and 1 base from J, the junction contained 2 bases not matched to a gene. Written as DNA, the CDR3 is TGTGCCATCAGTGAACGGACTAGCGGGTCCTACAATGAGCAGTTCTTC. It codes for CAISERTSGSYNEQFF.

The chain links TRBV29-1 to TRBJ1-1, with 7 bases aligning to TRBD1. Germline CDR1 reads SQVTM; CDR2 reads ANQGSEA. The CDR3 totals 12 residues. V lost 4 bases, J lost 4 bases, and 3 bases stayed unmatched. The CDR3 bases are TGCAGCGTTGTGACAGGGCGCACTGAAGCTTTCTTT. Translated, it gives CSVVTGRTEAFF.

V gene TRBV14 combines with J gene TRBJ1-3, with TRBD1 as a possible D gene (5 bases). Germline V gene sequence: CDR1 SGHDN, CDR2 FVKESK. V was shortened by 0 bases and J by 4 bases, with 10 bases between the two germline ends. The CDR3 is made up of 15 amino acids. The CDR3 loop is CASSQDLPGGNTIYF. The CDR3 nucleotides are TGTGCCAGCAGCCAAGATTTGCCAGGGGGAAACACCATATATTTT.

The chain recombines TRBV30 with TRBJ1-2; D possibly corresponds to TRBD1 (6 bases). The V gene lost 1 base and the J gene lost 8 bases, with 14 bases spanning the gap. The CDR3 has 13 residues. The germline V gene has CDR1 GTSNPN and CDR2 SVGIG (reference sequence). CDR3 sequence: CAWSGTAQRGYTF. In DNA form, the CDR3 reads TGTGCCTGGAGTGGGACAGCACAGAGAGGCTACACCTTC.

The chain couples TRBV7-9 to TRBJ1-5; D possibly corresponds to TRBD1 (5 bases). Germline CDR1 and CDR2: SEHNR and FQNEAQ (reference sequence). V was cut by 5 bases and J by 9 bases, with 14 bases left in between. The CDR3 has 13 residues. CDR3 residues: CASSATDGGPQHF. CDR3 sequence (DNA): TGTGCCAGCAGCGCGACGGACGGGGGGCCCCAGCATTTT.

This rearrangement joins TRBV19 to TRBJ1-5; unclear D gene. Looked up from germline, CDR1 is LNHDA and CDR2 is SQIVND (reference sequence). The CDR3 sequence is 14 residues long. Trimming left V 7 bases short and J 11 bases short, with 21 bases between. CDR3 coding DNA: TGTGCCAGTAATAGGGAGGGAACCTATCTGTCCCAGCATTTT. Amino acid sequence: CASNREGTYLSQHF. Looking up the rest from reference TRBV19 and TRBJ1-5 gives the full variable domain: DGGITQSPKYLFRKEGQNVTLSCEQNLNHDAMYWYRQDPGQGLRLIYYSQIVNDFQKGDIAEGYSVSREKKESFPLTVTSAQKNPTAFYLCASNREGTYLSQHFGDGTRLSIL.

The chain couples TRBV10-1 to TRBJ2-1; TRBD2 agrees at 7 bases. The CDR3 sequence is 16 residues long. Trimming cost V 0 bases and J 3 bases; bases outside gene matches: 5. Germline-derived CDR1 and CDR2 are WNHNN and SYGVQD (reference sequence). The CDR3 DNA follows: TGCGCCAGCAGTGAGTCCGGACTAGATTTCTACAATGAGCAGTTCTTC. This codes for CASSESGLDFYNEQFF.

This clone has only a few counts. J is TRBJ2-1 and V is TRBV9; TRBD2 might be the D (7 bases). Germline V gene lookup returns CDR1 SGDLS and CDR2 YYNGEE. CDR3 length: 16 amino acids. Trimming stripped 4 bases from V and 6 bases from J, with 20 bases between. The chain's CDR3 is CASSIRGREGLNEQFF. CDR3 DNA: TGTGCCAGCAGCATAAGGGGGAGGGAGGGCCTCAATGAGCAGTTCTTC.

The chain is built from TRBV19 and TRBJ2-2, with D possibly called TRBD1 or TRBD2 (5 bases each). The CDR3 runs to 16 residues. Germline V gene sequence: CDR1 LNHDA, CDR2 SQIVND (reference sequence). Trimming removed 5 bases at V and 1 base at J, with 14 bases between. The CDR3 DNA reads TGTGCCAGTAGTGGGTTACCAGGGAGGAACACCGGGGAGCTGTTTTTT. Amino acid sequence: CASSGLPGRNTGELFF.

This clone was seen only a few times. CDR3 in DNA: TGTGCCAGCAGCGCAACGTTGGGGGGGACCCAGTACTTC. Amino acids: CASSATLGGTQYF. The rearrangement uses TRBV7-3 and TRBJ2-5; maybe TRBD2 (6 bases). Trimming stripped 5 bases from V and 7 bases from J, with 14 bases between. The CDR3 is 13 residues long. Germline V gives CDR1 SGHTA, CDR2 FQGTGA. The complete variable domain, with remaining parts taken from reference TRBV7-3 and TRBJ2-5, reads GAGVSQTPSNKVTEKGKYVELRCDPISGHTALYWYRQSLGQGPEFLIYFQGTGAADDSGLPNDRFFAVRPEGSVSTLKIQRTERGDSAVYLCASSATLGGTQYFGPGTRLLVL.

The rearrangement joins TRBV27 to TRBJ2-4, with 7 bases matching TRBD1. CDR3 length: 14 amino acids. The V and J ends lost 5 bases and 5 bases, in that order; junction bases with no gene match: 6. Germline values: CDR1 MNHEY, CDR2 SMNVEV (reference sequence). CDR3 loop: CASSPRDSENIQYF. The DNA for the CDR3 is TGTGCCAGCAGTCCCCGGGACAGCGAAAACATTCAGTACTTC.